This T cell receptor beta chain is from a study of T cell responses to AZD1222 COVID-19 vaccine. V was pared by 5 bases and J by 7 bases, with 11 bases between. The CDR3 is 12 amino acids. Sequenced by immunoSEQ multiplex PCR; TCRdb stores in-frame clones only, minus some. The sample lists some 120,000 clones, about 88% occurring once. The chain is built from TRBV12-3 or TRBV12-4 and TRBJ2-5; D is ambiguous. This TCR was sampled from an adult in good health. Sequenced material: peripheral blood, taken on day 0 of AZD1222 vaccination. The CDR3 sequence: CASSPTAGTQYF. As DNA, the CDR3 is TGTGCCAGCAGTCCGACGGCTGGGACCCAGTACTTC.